Listed here are 26 T cell receptor beta chains from one sample, sequenced in a study of blood T cell repertoires in COVID-19. Profiled with immunoSEQ multiplex PCR; TCRdb holds only in-frame clones, not every one. Of about 55,000 clones in the sample, 90% are singletons; the top ten hold about 6.2%. The sample comprised peripheral blood. Every receptor here comes from a man between 35 and 55 years old with acute or convalescent COVID-19.

CDR3 protein: CSLRTSGSRWEQFF. CDR3 coding DNA: TGCAGCCTGAGGACTAGCGGGAGTCGATGGGAGCAGTTCTTC. The chain uses TRBV29-1 and TRBJ2-1, with 13 bases aligning to TRBD2. CDR1 is SQVTM and CDR2 is ANQGSEA in the germline V gene. This CDR3 has 14 residues. J lost 10 bases, V lost 8 bases, and 11 bases had no gene match.

The rearrangement links TRBV7-9 to TRBJ2-1, with 7 bases lining up with TRBD2. This CDR3 has 15 residues. V lost 0 bases, J lost 6 bases, and 5 bases stayed unmatched. Germline CDR1 SEHNR, CDR2 FQNEAQ (reference sequence). As DNA, the CDR3 is TGTGCCAGCAGCTTAGCGAAGGCTAGCGGCAATGAGCAGTTCTTC. Protein product: CASSLAKASGNEQFF.

This chain joins TRBV2 and TRBJ2-1; 8 nucleotides match TRBD2. The V gene's germline CDR1 is SNHLY and CDR2 FYNNEI. V lost 7 bases to trimming and J lost 7 bases; unmatched junction nucleotides: 6. This CDR3 spans 13 amino acids. The CDR3 DNA is TGTGCCAGCACCAGCGGGAGATGGAATGAGCAGTTCTTC. Its protein product is CASTSGRWNEQFF.

This chain connects TRBV10-3 to TRBJ1-1, with no clear D. With 10 bases removed from V and 3 bases from J, the gap between germline ends came to 6 bases. The germline gives CDR1 ENHRY, CDR2 SYGVKD. This CDR3 region has 10 residues. The CDR3 sequence: CATRDTEAFF. DNA of the CDR3: TGTGCCACCCGGGACACTGAAGCTTTCTTT.

The V call is TRBV7-2, the J call TRBJ2-2; 11 bases are shared with TRBD2. The CDR3 spans 17 residues. Germline-derived CDR1 and CDR2 are SGHTA and FQGNSA. The J segment lost 5 bases and the V segment lost 0 bases, leaving 5 bases of the junction unmatched. This chain's CDR3 is CASSLAVLAGETGELFF. CDR3 sequence (DNA): TGTGCCAGCAGCTTAGCGGTACTAGCGGGAGAAACCGGGGAGCTGTTTTTT.

This clone has just a few counts. The V gene is TRBV5-6, the J gene TRBJ1-5, with D possibly TRBD1 on 5 matching bases. The CDR3 runs 16 residues. Germline V gene lookup returns CDR1 SGHDT and CDR2 YYEEEE. Trimming left V 0 bases short and J 4 bases short, with 14 bases between. The CDR3 bases are TGTGCCAGCAGCTTGGCGGCCAGGGAGGGGAATCAGCCCCAGCATTTT. Translating gives CASSLAAREGNQPQHF.

J is TRBJ2-1 and V is TRBV7-2; TRBD1 agrees at 7 bases. Germline V CDR1 and CDR2: SGHTA, FQGNSA. The length of the CDR3 is 16 residues. The trim removed 5 bases at V and 4 bases at J, leaving 11 bases unmatched. CDR3 region: CASSPQTGSLYNEQFF. The CDR3 coding sequence is TGTGCCAGCAGCCCACAGACAGGGAGTTTGTACAATGAGCAGTTCTTC. Filled out from reference TRBV7-2 and TRBJ2-1, the complete variable domain reads GAGVSQSPSNKVTEKGKDVELRCDPISGHTALYWYRQSLGQGLEFLIYFQGNSAPDKSGLPSDRFSAERTGGSVSTLTIQRTQQEDSAVYLCASSPQTGSLYNEQFFGPGTRLTVL.

The genes are TRBV2 and TRBJ2-3; 13 bases are shared with TRBD2. Germline V CDR1 and CDR2: SNHLY, FYNNEI. With V trimmed by 8 bases and J by 2 bases, 7 bases remained unmatched. There are 16 residues in the CDR3. The CDR3 DNA sequence: TGTGCCAGCGCCGGACTAGCGGGAGCCGACACAGATACGCAGTATTTT. This gives the protein CASAGLAGADTDTQYF.

The rearrangement links TRBV6-5 to TRBJ1-3; no reliable D call. The germline V gene has CDR1 MNHEY and CDR2 SVGAGI. The length of the CDR3 is 14 residues. V was pared by 6 bases and J by 1 base, with 10 bases between. CDR3 coding DNA: TGTGCCAGCAGACCTCCGGGGTCTGGAAACACCATATATTTT. Amino acids: CASRPPGSGNTIYF.

In its sample, this clone was seen a few times. CDR3 sequence: CASSIEGGDNQPQHF. The CDR3 DNA follows: TGTGCCAGTAGTATAGAGGGTGGAGATAATCAGCCCCAGCATTTT. The V gene is TRBV19, the J gene TRBJ1-5, with D unresolved. Germline CDR1 LNHDA, CDR2 SQIVND (reference sequence). There are 15 residues in the CDR3. Trimming left V 0 bases short and J 4 bases short, with 10 bases between.

This chain links TRBV4-1 with TRBJ1-6, with a possible D match to TRBD1 (5 bases). V lost 0 bases and J lost 7, with 7 bases in between. This CDR3 is 14 amino acids long. Germline-derived CDR1 and CDR2 are MGHRA and YSYEKL. The DNA for the CDR3 is TGCGCCAGCAGCCAAGAGGGGGGGAATTCACCCCTCCACTTT. Amino acid sequence: CASSQEGGNSPLHF.

This chain uses TRBV6-5 with TRBJ1-3, with 8 bases identical to TRBD1. The germline V gene has CDR1 MNHEY and CDR2 SVGAGI. V lost 10 bases, J lost 0 bases, and 5 bases stayed unmatched. CDR3 length: 14 amino acids. In DNA form, the CDR3 reads TGTGCCACGTCTACAGGGGGCTCTGGAAACACCATATATTTT. This sequence encodes CATSTGGSGNTIYF.

This clone was seen once. The genes are TRBV7-9 and TRBJ1-1; 8 bases map to TRBD1. In germline, CDR1 is SEHNR, CDR2 FQNEAQ (reference sequence). Trimming cost V 2 bases and J 4 bases; bases outside gene matches: 6. The CDR3 has 15 residues. For the CDR3, the DNA is TGTGCCAGCAGCTTAACAGGGGGGGCGAGCACTGAAGCTTTCTTT. It codes for CASSLTGGASTEAFF.

This sequence joins TRBV5-5 and TRBJ1-2; D perhaps matches TRBD1 (6 bases). V gave up 0 bases and J gave up 5 bases, with 11 bases separating them. Germline loops: CDR1 SGHKS, CDR2 YYEKEE (reference sequence). This CDR3 comprises 14 residues. The CDR3 protein is CASSLEWQGYGYTF. DNA for the CDR3: TGTGCCAGCAGCTTGGAGTGGCAGGGGTATGGCTACACCTTC. Drawing the rest from reference TRBV5-5 and TRBJ1-2, the complete variable domain is DAGVTQSPTHLIKTRGQQVTLRCSPISGHKSVSWYQQVLGQGPQFIFQYYEKEERGRGNFPDRFSARQFPNYSSELNVNALLLGDSALYLCASSLEWQGYGYTFGSGTRLTVV.

V gene TRBV7-2 combines with J gene TRBJ1-2, with TRBD1 matching 8 bases. The CDR3 is 13 residues long. The V gene end was trimmed by 4 bases and the J gene end by 8 bases; junction bases not matched to a gene: 6. Germline CDR1 SGHTA, CDR2 FQGNSA. The CDR3 region is CASSYVDREGYTF. The CDR3 DNA follows: TGTGCCAGCAGCTACGTGGACAGGGAGGGCTACACCTTC.

This chain links TRBV5-6 with TRBJ2-3; perhaps TRBD1 as D (6 bases). V was shortened by 2 bases and J by 7 bases, with 17 bases between the two germline ends. Germline-derived CDR1 and CDR2 are SGHDT and YYEEEE. CDR3 length: 15 amino acids. This CDR3 reads CASSFSGAGPYTQYF. DNA for the CDR3: TGTGCCAGCAGCTTTTCAGGGGCCGGCCCTTATACGCAGTATTTT.

For the CDR3, the DNA is TGTGCCAGCACCCCTTTCCTGGACAGCCCAGGCTACACCTTC. Its protein is CASTPFLDSPGYTF. The V gene is TRBV2, the J gene TRBJ1-2, with D perhaps matching TRBD1 (6 bases). The CDR3 loop spans 14 amino acids. The germline CDR1 and CDR2 sequences are SNHLY and FYNNEI. V was clipped by 7 bases and J by 8 bases, with 20 bases between them. The full variable domain, its missing parts supplied by reference TRBV2 and TRBJ1-2, is EPEVTQTPSHQVTQMGQEVILRCVPISNHLYFYWYRQILGQKVEFLVSFYNNEISEKSEIFDDQFSVERPDGSNFTLKIRSTKLEDSAMYFCASTPFLDSPGYTFGSGTRLTVV.

The J gene is TRBJ1-5, the V gene TRBV19; possible D gene TRBD1, 6 bases. Trimming took off 3 bases at V and 1 base at J, with 13 bases between the two ends. This CDR3 contains 16 residues. Germline V lookup: CDR1 LNHDA, CDR2 SQIVND (reference sequence). The CDR3: CASSIKGGESNQPQHF. In DNA form, the CDR3 reads TGTGCCAGTAGTATTAAAGGGGGGGAGAGCAATCAGCCCCAGCATTTT. The full variable domain, its missing parts supplied by reference TRBV19 and TRBJ1-5, is DGGITQSPKYLFRKEGQNVTLSCEQNLNHDAMYWYRQDPGQGLRLIYYSQIVNDFQKGDIAEGYSVSREKKESFPLTVTSAQKNPTAFYLCASSIKGGESNQPQHFGDGTRLSIL.

The chain uses TRBV7-9 and TRBJ2-7, with D possibly matching TRBD1 (5 bases). The CDR3 is made up of 13 amino acids. Germline CDR1 is SEHNR and CDR2 is FQNEAQ (reference sequence). V was clipped by 3 bases and J by 2 bases, with 8 bases between them. CDR3 nucleotide sequence: TGTGCCAGCAGCTTTCAGGGAACCTACGAGCAGTACTTC. It encodes CASSFQGTYEQYF.

This chain links TRBV9 with TRBJ2-1, with 7 positions matching TRBD2. V was pared by 4 bases and J by 7 bases, with 14 bases of the junction left unmatched. The CDR3 is made up of 16 amino acids. CDR1 is SGDLS and CDR2 is YYNGEE in the germline V gene. The CDR3 loop reads CASSPRLAGTGNEQFF. The DNA for the CDR3 is TGTGCCAGCAGCCCGAGATTAGCGGGCACGGGGAATGAGCAGTTCTTC.

The gene calls are TRBV11-2 and TRBJ2-5; 9 bases are a match to TRBD2. Germline V gives CDR1 SGHAT, CDR2 FQNNGV. The CDR3 is made up of 13 amino acids. V was pared by 4 bases and J by 5 bases, with 2 bases of the junction left unmatched. The CDR3: CASSWAGGETQYF. In DNA form, the CDR3 reads TGTGCCAGCAGCTGGGCGGGGGGGGAGACCCAGTACTTC.

The chain combines TRBV7-3 with TRBJ2-2; 7 nucleotides match TRBD1. Unmatched junction bases numbered 7, after V lost 5 bases and J lost 4 bases. The germline V gene encodes CDR1 SGHTA and CDR2 FQGTGA. The CDR3 runs 15 residues. The CDR3 coding sequence is TGTGCCAGCAGCCGACGACAGGGATCCACCGGGGAGCTGTTTTTT. Translated: CASSRRQGSTGELFF.

This clone appeared a few times. J is TRBJ1-1 and V is TRBV10-2; D gene uncertain. The V gene's germline CDR1 is WSHSY and CDR2 SAAADI. The V gene lost 0 bases and the J gene lost 11 bases, with 13 bases spanning the gap. The CDR3 contains 13 residues. The chain's CDR3 is CASSESDGLGAFF. For the CDR3, the DNA is TGCGCCAGCAGTGAGTCGGACGGACTTGGGGCTTTCTTT.

The chain carries TRBV25-1 and TRBJ2-5; TRBD1 might be the D (6 bases). Germline CDR1 reads MGHDK; CDR2 reads SYGVNS. Trimming pared 3 bases from V and 4 bases from J, leaving 15 bases between. This CDR3 has 15 amino acids. CDR3 nucleotides: TGTGCCAGCAGTGACCCGGACAGTCTCGGAGAGACCCAGTACTTC. Its translation: CASSDPDSLGETQYF.

The chain recombines TRBV7-9 with TRBJ2-6, with TRBD1 as a possible D gene (6 bases). The CDR3 has 15 residues. From germline, CDR1 is SEHNR and CDR2 FQNEAQ (reference sequence). Trimming left V 0 bases short and J 4 bases short, with 7 bases between. CDR3 loop: CASSLAGGGANVLTF. The CDR3 DNA follows: TGTGCCAGCAGCTTAGCAGGGGGAGGGGCCAACGTCCTGACTTTC.

The DNA of the CDR3 is TGTGCCAGCAGCTTGTTTTTGACGAGGCGGGAGGGAGAGACCCAGTACTTC. Protein: CASSLFLTRREGETQYF. J is TRBJ2-5 and V is TRBV5-6; 9 bases match TRBD2. Unmatched junction bases numbered 11, after V lost 1 base and J lost 4 bases. CDR1 is SGHDT and CDR2 is YYEEEE in the germline V gene. CDR3 length: 17 residues.